Listed here are 6 T cell receptor beta chains from one sample, sequenced in a study of metastatic and nonmetastatic thyroid tumors. No patient received treatment before thyroid surgery. TCRdb re-analyzed the PCR reads through MiXCR. Here the sample spans some 35,000 clones, 35% being singletons. Source material: tumor tissue. These receptors were taken from a female donor with papillary thyroid cancer or a benign thyroid nodule (not recorded which). Some clones in this sample may be carry-over from other donors' samples.

Only one count was recorded for this clone. This chain links TRBV7-2 with TRBJ2-7; D might be TRBD2 (6 bases). The CDR3 is 15 amino acids. The V gene's germline CDR1 is SGHTA and CDR2 FQGNSA. V dropped 5 bases and J dropped 0 bases, with 14 bases sitting between them. DNA of the CDR3: TGTGCCAGCAGCCGTACTAGCCTAAGCTCCTACGAGCAGTACTTC. Translating gives CASSRTSLSSYEQYF.

This clone was counted only a few times. The chain couples TRBV12-3 or TRBV12-4 to TRBJ1-2; tentatively, D is TRBD1 (5 bases). V lost 6 bases, J lost 9 bases, and 14 bases lay in between. The length of the CDR3 is 12 residues. As DNA, the CDR3 is TGTGCCAGCAGCCCAGGGCGCCGGAGCTACACCTTC. It is translated as CASSPGRRSYTF.

The chain joins TRBV6-2 or TRBV6-3 to TRBJ2-1, with TRBD2 as a possible D gene (6 bases). Germline V gene sequence: CDR1 MNHEY, CDR2 SVGEGT. The V end was cut by 2 bases, the J end by 0 bases, with 17 bases between. This CDR3 is built from 18 residues. CDR3 DNA: TGTGCCAGCAGTTACCTCGGCGGGGCGGTTCCCTCCTACAATGAGCAGTTCTTC. The encoded protein is CASSYLGGAVPSYNEQFF.

As concerns this clone: One end of the junction does not line up with germline, which may come from a read error. This sequence joins TRBV6-1 and TRBJ2-7; TRBD2 aligns across 8 bases. The CDR3 consists of 15 residues. Germline V lookup: CDR1 MNHNS, CDR2 SASEGT. CDR3: CASRREAVASYDQYF. The DNA for the CDR3 is TGTGCCAGCAGGCGGGAGGCAGTCGCCTCCTACGATCAGTACTTC.

Notes on this clone: The final CDR3 position lacks the conserved phenylalanine or tryptophan, pointing to a likely read error. The rearrangement links TRBV20-1 to TRBJ2-4, with D tentatively TRBD2 (7 bases). This CDR3 contains 13 residues. The V gene's germline CDR1 is DFQATT and CDR2 SNEGSKA (reference sequence). Trimming cost V 8 bases and J 6 bases, with 17 bases left between them. The CDR3 sequence: CSTQVGGRNIQYY. The CDR3 bases are TGCAGTACCCAAGTCGGGGGGCGAAACATTCAGTACTAC.

This clone is categorized as medium-sized. This chain connects TRBV7-2 to TRBJ2-3; the D gene is possibly TRBD2 (6 bases). CDR1 is SGHTA and CDR2 is FQGNSA in the germline V gene. The V gene lost 5 bases and the J gene lost 5 bases, with 17 bases spanning the gap. The CDR3 runs to 15 residues. The DNA of the CDR3 is TGTGCCAGCAGCCAGAGCGGGCCTCGGGGAGATACGCAGTATTTT. It yields the protein CASSQSGPRGDTQYF. Based on the CDR3 plus reference TRBV7-2 and TRBJ2-3, the full variable domain is GAGVSQSPSNKVTEKGKDVELRCDPISGHTALYWYRQSLGQGLEFLIYFQGNSAPDKSGLPSDRFSAERTGGSVSTLTIQRTQQEDSAVYLCASSQSGPRGDTQYFGPGTRLTVL.